Reported below is one TCR beta chain. The germline V gene has CDR1 SGHRS and CDR2 YFSETQ. The CDR3 consists of 14 residues. V lost 5 bases and J lost 3; bases outside the gene matches: 5. The data were obtained in a study of blood T cell repertoires in COVID-19. Turning to the study itself: Samples representing acute and convalescent COVID-19 were sourced from the United States, Italy and Spain. The cDNA or gDNA used as material had been derived from T cells, B-cell-depleted T cells, or PBMCs.

The authors' processing: Estimation of nucleated cell counts was performed using reference gene primer amplification. Some clones are missing from TCRdb's copy, which holds only in-frame ones; the method was immunoSEQ multiplex PCR. That table supplies the V and J calls and clone size; D and trimming were determined from the DNA. The sample lists 150,000 to 200,000 clones, around nine tenths occurring once. Sequencing was performed on peripheral blood. This clonotype originated in a man aged 40-49 years with active or convalescent COVID-19. V is TRBV5-1 and J is TRBJ2-7; 10 bases map to TRBD1. This CDR3 is CASSSGTGVYEQYF. For the CDR3, the DNA is TGCGCCAGCAGTTCCGGGACAGGGGTCTACGAGCAGTACTTC.